The clone carrying this TCR beta chain showed up just a few times. Sample-barcoded 5' priming and a J-beta primer mix drove a second PCR of roughly 6 to 12 cycles. Sequencing yielded, for each sample, at least 3 million paired-end reads carrying CDR3. In TCRdb, the 5' RACE reads were re-called with MiXCR into one record per CDR3 protein. Among around 1,500,000 distinct CDR3 sequences listed, around 42% were seen once. The data stem from a study of blood T cells in healthy people across ages. V shed 0 bases, J shed 7 bases, and the junction held 7 bases outside the gene matches. The germline CDR1 and CDR2 sequences are MGHRA and YSYEKL. This CDR3 region has 15 residues. The donors, healthy Caucasians from Russia, were aged roughly 6 to 100. A minimum of 6 micrograms of total RNA was extracted per sample.

The sequence was obtained from a woman between 18 and 29 years old in good health. The sample was blood. The chain has TRBV4-1 and TRBJ1-2; 8 nucleotides align to TRBD1. CDR3 DNA: TGCGCCAGCAGCCAAGATGGACAGGGATTTTTTGGCTACACCTTC. This sequence encodes CASSQDGQGFFGYTF.